This T cell receptor (beta chain) was profiled in a study of blood T cell repertoires in COVID-19. J gave up 5 bases and V 2 bases, and 4 bases lay outside the gene matches. This CDR3 comprises 15 residues. CDR1 SGHRS and CDR2 YFSETQ come from the germline V gene. Methods used by the authors: Estimates of nucleated cell counts were drawn from the amplification of reference gene primers. This table comes from immunoSEQ multiplex PCR, and its TCRdb copy is limited to in-frame clones, with some not included. D and trimming come from the DNA, and the V and J calls and clone size come from that table. This table has about 270,000 clones, around 90% appearing once.

The origin of this receptor is a woman in her twenties or thirties with acute COVID-19. Sequencing input: PBMCs or T cells enriched from blood (not recorded which). The chain employs TRBV5-1 and TRBJ2-7; 13 bases match TRBD2. The CDR3 DNA sequence: TGCGCCAGCAGCTTAGGACTAGCGGGAGCTAACGAGCAGTACTTC. Protein: CASSLGLAGANEQYF.